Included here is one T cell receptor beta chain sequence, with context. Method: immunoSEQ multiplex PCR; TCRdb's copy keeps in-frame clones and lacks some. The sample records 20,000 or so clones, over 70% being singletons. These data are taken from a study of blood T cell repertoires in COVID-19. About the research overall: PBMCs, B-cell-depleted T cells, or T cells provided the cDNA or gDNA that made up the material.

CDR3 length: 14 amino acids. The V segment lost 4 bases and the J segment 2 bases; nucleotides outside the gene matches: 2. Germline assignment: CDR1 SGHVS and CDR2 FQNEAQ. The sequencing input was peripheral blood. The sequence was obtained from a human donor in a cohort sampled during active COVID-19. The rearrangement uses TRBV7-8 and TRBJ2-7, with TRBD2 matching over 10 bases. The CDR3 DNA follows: TGTGCCAGCAGCTCCGGGACTAGCGCCTACGAGCAGTACTTC. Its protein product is CASSSGTSAYEQYF. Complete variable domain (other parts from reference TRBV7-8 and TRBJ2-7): GAGVSQSPRYKVAKRGQDVALRCDPISGHVSLFWYQQALGQGPEFLTYFQNEAQLDKSGLPSDRFFAERPEGSVSTLKIQRTQQEDSAVYLCASSSGTSAYEQYFGPGTRLTVT.